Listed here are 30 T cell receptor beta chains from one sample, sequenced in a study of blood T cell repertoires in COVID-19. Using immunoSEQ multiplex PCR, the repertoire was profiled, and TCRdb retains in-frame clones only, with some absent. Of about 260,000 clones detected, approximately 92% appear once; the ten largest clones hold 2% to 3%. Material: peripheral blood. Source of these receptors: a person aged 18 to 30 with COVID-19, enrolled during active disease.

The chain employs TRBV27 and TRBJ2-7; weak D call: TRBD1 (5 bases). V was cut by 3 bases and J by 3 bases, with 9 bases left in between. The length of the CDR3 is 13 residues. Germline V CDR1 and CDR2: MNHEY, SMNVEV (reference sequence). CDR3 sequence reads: CASSLTENYEQYF. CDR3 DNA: TGTGCCAGCAGTTTGACAGAGAACTACGAGCAGTACTTC.

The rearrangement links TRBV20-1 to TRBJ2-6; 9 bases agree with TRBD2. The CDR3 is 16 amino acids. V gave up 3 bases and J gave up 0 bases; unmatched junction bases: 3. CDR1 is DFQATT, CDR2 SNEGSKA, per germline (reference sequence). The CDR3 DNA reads TGCAGTGCTAGTAGTAGCGGGAGCTCTGGGGCCAACGTCCTGACTTTC. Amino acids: CSASSSGSSGANVLTF.

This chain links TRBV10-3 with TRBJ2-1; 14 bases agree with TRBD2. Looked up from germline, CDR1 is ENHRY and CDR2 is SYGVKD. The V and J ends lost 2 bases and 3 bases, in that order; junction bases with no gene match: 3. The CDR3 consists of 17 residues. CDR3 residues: CAISEGTSGSLYNEQFF. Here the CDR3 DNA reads TGTGCCATCAGTGAGGGGACTAGCGGGAGTCTCTACAATGAGCAGTTCTTC.

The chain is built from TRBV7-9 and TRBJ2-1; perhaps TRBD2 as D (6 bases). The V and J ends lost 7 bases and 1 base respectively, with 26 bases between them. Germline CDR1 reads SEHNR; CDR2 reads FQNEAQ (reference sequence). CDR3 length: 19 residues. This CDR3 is CASTTPPGLITLSYNEQFF. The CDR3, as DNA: TGTGCCAGCACCACCCCCCCGGGACTCATAACCTTGTCCTACAATGAGCAGTTCTTC. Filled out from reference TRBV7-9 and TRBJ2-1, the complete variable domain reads DTGVSQNPRHKITKRGQNVTFRCDPISEHNRLYWYRQTLGQGPEFLTYFQNEAQLEKSRLLSDRFSAERPKGSFSTLEIQRTEQGDSAMYLCASTTPPGLITLSYNEQFFGPGTRLTVL.

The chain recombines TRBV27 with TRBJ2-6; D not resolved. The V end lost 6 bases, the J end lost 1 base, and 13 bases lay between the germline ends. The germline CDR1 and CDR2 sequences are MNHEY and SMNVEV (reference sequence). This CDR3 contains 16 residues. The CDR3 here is CASSLMPVSGANVLTF. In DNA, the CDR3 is TGTGCCAGCAGCCTTATGCCGGTTTCTGGGGCCAACGTCCTGACTTTC.

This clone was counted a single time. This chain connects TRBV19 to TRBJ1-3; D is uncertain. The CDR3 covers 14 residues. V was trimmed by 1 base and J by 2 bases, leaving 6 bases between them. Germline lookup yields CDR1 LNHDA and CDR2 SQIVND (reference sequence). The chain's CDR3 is CASSIGAAGNTIYF. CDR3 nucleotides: TGTGCCAGTAGTATAGGGGCCGCTGGAAACACCATATATTTT.

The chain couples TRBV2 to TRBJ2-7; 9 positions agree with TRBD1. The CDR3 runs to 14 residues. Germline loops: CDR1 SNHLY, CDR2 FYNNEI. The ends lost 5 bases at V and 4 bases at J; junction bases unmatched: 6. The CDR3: CASSHRGLMYEQYF. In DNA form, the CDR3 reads TGTGCCAGCAGTCACAGGGGGCTAATGTACGAGCAGTACTTC.

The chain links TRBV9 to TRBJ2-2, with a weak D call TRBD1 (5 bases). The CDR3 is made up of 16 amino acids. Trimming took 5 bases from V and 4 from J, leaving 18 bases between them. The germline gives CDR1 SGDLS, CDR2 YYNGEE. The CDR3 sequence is CASSSSGNTGTGELFF. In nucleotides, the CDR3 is TGTGCCAGCAGTTCCTCAGGGAATACGGGCACCGGGGAGCTGTTTTTT.

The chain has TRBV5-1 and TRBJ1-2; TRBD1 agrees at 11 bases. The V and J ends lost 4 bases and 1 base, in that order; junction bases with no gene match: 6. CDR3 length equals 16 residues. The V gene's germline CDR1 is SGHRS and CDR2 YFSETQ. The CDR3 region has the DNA TGCGCCAGCAGCCCCGGGACAGGGGGTATTAACTATGGCTACACCTTC. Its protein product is CASSPGTGGINYGYTF.

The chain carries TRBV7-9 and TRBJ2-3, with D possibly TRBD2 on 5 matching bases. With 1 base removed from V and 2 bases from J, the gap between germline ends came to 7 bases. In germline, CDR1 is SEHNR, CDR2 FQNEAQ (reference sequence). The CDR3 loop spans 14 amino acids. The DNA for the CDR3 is TGTGCCAGCAGCTTAGTACGGGACACAGATACGCAGTATTTT. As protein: CASSLVRDTDTQYF.

CDR3 nucleotide sequence: TGTGCCACCAGCAGAGATCGAGGGGGGGGAGAGCAGTACTTC. Encoded protein: CATSRDRGGGEQYF. The chain is built from TRBV15 and TRBJ2-7, with D possibly TRBD2 on 7 matching bases. The germline gives CDR1 LNHNV, CDR2 YYDKDF (reference sequence). CDR3 size: 14 residues. V lost 0 bases, J lost 7 bases, and 13 bases lay in between.

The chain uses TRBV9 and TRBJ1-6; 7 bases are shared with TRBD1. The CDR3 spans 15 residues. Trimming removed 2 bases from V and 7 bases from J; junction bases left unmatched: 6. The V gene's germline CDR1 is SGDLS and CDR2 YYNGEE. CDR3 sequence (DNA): TGTGCCAGCAGCGTGTCAGGGGGTATGAATTCACCCCTCCACTTT. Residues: CASSVSGGMNSPLHF.

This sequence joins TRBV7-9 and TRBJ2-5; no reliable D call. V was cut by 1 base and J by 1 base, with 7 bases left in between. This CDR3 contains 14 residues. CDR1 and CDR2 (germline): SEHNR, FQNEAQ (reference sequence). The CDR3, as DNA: TGTGCCAGCAGCTTAGGTCAGGTCCAAGAGACCCAGTACTTC. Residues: CASSLGQVQETQYF.

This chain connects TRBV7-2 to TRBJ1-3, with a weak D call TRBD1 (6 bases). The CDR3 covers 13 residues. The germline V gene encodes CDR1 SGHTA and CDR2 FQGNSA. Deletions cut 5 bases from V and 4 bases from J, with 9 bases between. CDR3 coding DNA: TGTGCCAGCAGCATGACAGGAGGAAACACCATATATTTT. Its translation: CASSMTGGNTIYF. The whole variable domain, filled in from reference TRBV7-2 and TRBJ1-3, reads GAGVSQSPSNKVTEKGKDVELRCDPISGHTALYWYRQSLGQGLEFLIYFQGNSAPDKSGLPSDRFSAERTGGSVSTLTIQRTQQEDSAVYLCASSMTGGNTIYFGEGSWLTVV.

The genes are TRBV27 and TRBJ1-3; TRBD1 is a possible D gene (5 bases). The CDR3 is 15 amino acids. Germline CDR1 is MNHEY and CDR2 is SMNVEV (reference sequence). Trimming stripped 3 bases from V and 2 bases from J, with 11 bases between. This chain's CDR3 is CASSFGADPGNTIYF. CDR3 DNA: TGTGCCAGCAGTTTTGGGGCAGACCCTGGAAACACCATATATTTT.

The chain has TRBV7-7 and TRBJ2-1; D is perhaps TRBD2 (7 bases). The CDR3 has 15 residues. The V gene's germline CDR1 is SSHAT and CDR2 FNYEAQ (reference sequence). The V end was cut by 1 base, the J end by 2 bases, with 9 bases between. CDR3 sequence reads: CASSLGRGPYNEQFF. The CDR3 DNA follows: TGTGCCAGCAGCTTAGGGCGGGGGCCCTACAATGAGCAGTTCTTC.

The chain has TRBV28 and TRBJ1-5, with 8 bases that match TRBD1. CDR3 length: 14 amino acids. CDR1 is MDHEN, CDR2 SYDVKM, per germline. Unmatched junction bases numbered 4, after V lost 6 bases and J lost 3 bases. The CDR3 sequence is CASSRDRYNQPQHF. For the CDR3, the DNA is TGTGCCAGCAGCCGGGACAGGTACAATCAGCCCCAGCATTTT.

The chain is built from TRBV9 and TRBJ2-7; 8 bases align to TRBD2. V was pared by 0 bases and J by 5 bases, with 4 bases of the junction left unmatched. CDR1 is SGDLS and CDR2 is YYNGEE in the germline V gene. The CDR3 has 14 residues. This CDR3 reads CASSVEGSGNEQYF. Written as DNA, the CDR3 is TGTGCCAGCAGCGTAGAAGGTAGCGGGAACGAGCAGTACTTC.

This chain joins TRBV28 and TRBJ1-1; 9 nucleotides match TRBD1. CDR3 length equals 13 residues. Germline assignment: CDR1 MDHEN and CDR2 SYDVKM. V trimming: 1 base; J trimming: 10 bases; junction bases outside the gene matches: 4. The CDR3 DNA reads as TGTGCCAGCAGTTTATTGGACAGGGGCGGAGCTTTCTTT. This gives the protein CASSLLDRGGAFF.

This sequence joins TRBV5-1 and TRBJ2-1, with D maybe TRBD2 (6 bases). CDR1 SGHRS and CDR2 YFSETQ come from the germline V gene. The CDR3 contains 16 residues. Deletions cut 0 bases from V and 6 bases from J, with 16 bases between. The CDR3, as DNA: TGCGCCAGCAGCTTGGCCGGGAGAGTCGAATCCAATGAGCAGTTCTTC. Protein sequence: CASSLAGRVESNEQFF.

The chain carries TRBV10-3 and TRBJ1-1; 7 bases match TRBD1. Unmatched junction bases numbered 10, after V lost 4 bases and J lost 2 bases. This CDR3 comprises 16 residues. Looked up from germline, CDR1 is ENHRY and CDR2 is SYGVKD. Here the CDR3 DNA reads TGTGCCATCAGTGGGGGCTCGGACAGGACCAACACTGAAGCTTTCTTT. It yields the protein CAISGGSDRTNTEAFF.

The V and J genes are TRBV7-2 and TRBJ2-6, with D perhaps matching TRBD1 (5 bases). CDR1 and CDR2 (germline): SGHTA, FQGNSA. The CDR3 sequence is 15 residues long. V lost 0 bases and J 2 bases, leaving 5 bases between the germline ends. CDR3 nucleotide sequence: TGTGCCAGCAGCTTAGCCAGGGCTGGGGCCAACGTCCTGACTTTC. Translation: CASSLARAGANVLTF.

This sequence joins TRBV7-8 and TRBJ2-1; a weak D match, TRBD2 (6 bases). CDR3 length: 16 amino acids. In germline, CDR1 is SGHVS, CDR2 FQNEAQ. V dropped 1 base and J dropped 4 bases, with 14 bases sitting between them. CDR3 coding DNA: TGTGCCAGCAGCTTAGGCGGCGGTGGGGGGTACAATGAGCAGTTCTTC. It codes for CASSLGGGGGYNEQFF.

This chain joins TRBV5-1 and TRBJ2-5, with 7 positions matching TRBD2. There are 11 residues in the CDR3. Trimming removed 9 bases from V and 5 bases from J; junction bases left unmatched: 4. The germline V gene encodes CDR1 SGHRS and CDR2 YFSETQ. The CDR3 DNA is TGCGCCACCCGGGGGGAGGAGACCCAGTACTTC. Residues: CATRGEETQYF.

The CDR3 DNA is TGTGCCAGCAGTTACTCGACAGGGAACTATGGCTACACCTTC. Its protein product is CASSYSTGNYGYTF. The chain recombines TRBV6-6 with TRBJ1-2, with 7 bases aligning to TRBD1. Germline loops: CDR1 MNHNY, CDR2 SVGAGI (reference sequence). The CDR3 is 14 amino acids. V lost 0 bases, J lost 2 bases, and 0 bases stayed unmatched.

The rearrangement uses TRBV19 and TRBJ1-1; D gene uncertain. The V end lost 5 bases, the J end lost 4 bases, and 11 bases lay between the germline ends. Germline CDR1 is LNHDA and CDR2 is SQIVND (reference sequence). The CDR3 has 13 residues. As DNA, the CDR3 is TGTGCCAGTAGTGAAGCTCGGGGCACTGAAGCTTTCTTT. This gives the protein CASSEARGTEAFF. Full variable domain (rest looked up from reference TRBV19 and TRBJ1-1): DGGITQSPKYLFRKEGQNVTLSCEQNLNHDAMYWYRQDPGQGLRLIYYSQIVNDFQKGDIAEGYSVSREKKESFPLTVTSAQKNPTAFYLCASSEARGTEAFFGQGTRLTVV.

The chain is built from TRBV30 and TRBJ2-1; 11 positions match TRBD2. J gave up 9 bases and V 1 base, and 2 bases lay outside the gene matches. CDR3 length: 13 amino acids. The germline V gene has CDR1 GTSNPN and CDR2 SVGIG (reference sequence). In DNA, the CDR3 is TGTGCCTGGAGTGAACTAGCGGGAGTTGAGCAGTTCTTC. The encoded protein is CAWSELAGVEQFF.

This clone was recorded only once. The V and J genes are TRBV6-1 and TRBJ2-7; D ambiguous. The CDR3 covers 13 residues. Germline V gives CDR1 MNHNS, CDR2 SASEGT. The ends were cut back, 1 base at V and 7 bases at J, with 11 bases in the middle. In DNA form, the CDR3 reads TGTGCCAGCAGTGAAGGACACACCTTGGAGCAGTACTTC. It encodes CASSEGHTLEQYF.

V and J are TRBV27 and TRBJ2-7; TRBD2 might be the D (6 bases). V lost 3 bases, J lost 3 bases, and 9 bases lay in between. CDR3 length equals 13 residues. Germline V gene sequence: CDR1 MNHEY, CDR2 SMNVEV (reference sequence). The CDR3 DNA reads TGTGCCAGCAGTTTGGGGGGTATCTACGAGCAGTACTTC. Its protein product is CASSLGGIYEQYF.

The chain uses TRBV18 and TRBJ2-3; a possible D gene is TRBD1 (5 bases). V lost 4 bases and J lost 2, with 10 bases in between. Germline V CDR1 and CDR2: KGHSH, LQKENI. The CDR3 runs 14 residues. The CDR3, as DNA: TGTGCCAGCTCACTCCAGGGTCCCACAGATACGCAGTATTTT. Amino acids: CASSLQGPTDTQYF.